The clone carrying this TCR beta chain was recorded many times. What it recognizes is unknown. Authors of the study amplified TCR beta CDR3 regions from RNA transcripts. HTBI primers were employed in a first-round RT-PCR of the TCR CDR3. Each CDR3 protein is one row after TCRdb ran MiXCR on the multiplex PCR reads. Found here are a few hundred thousand distinct CDR3 sequences, more than 15% of them singletons; the top ten hold roughly 18%. Each person with ophthalmopathy scored at least 3 on the Clinical Activity Score, reached NOSPECS grade 4 or higher, and had been ill under 3 months. Investigators excluded patients with uncontrolled infection, other autoimmune disease, pregnancy or lactation. Source material for PBMCs was around 10 ml fresh peripheral blood. This entry belongs to a study of T cells in Graves' hyperthyroidism and ophthalmopathy. Trimming pared 6 bases from V and 3 bases from J, leaving 12 bases between. Germline CDR1 MNHEY, CDR2 SMNVEV (reference sequence). CDR3 length: 13 residues.

Study-level findings and limits: Most thyroid-expanded clonotypes above 0.001 were also found in blood.

The chain links TRBV27 to TRBJ2-7; D tentatively reads TRBD1 or TRBD2 (5 bases each). This clonotype was sampled from a woman aged 18 to 35 with Graves' ophthalmopathy. Sample: blood. The CDR3, as DNA: TGTGCCAGCAGCCTCCGGGACGACTACGAGCAGTACTTC. It codes for CASSLRDDYEQYF.